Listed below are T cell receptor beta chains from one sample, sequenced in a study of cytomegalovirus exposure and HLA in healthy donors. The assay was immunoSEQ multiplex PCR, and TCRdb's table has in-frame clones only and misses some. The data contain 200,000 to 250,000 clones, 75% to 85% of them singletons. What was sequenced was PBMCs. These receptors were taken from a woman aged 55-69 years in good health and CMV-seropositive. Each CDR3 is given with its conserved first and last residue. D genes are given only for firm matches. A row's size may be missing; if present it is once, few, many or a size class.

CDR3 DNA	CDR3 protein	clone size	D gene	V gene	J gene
TGTGCCAGCAGTGAAGGCAGGGGGCGGTCTAATTCACCCCTCCACTTT	CASSEGRGRSNSPLHF	once	TRBD1	TRBV2	TRBJ1-6
TGTGCCAGCAGCCCAAGACAGGGGAATAATTCACCCCTCCACTTT	CASSPRQGNNSPLHF	.	TRBD1	TRBV7-9	TRBJ1-6
TGCGCCAGCAGTGCCGGGCGGGAGGGCCCCGATACGCAGTATTTT	CASSAGREGPDTQYF	few	TRBD2	TRBV10-1	TRBJ2-3
TGTGCCAGCAGTTTAGGGCAGAACTATGGCTACACCTTC	CASSLGQNYGYTF	.	.	TRBV28	TRBJ1-2
TGTGCCAGCTCACCACCGTCAGGACAGGGGACGAATACGCAGTATTTT	CASSPPSGQGTNTQYF	.	TRBD1	TRBV18	TRBJ2-3
TGTGCCAGCAGCTTCCGGACGGGGGGCTCCTACAATGAGCAGTTCTTC	CASSFRTGGSYNEQFF	.	TRBD2	TRBV7-2	TRBJ2-1
TGTGCCAGCTCAGAATCGGGACAGGGAGAGCAGTACTTC	CASSESGQGEQYF	.	TRBD1	TRBV18	TRBJ2-7
TGTGCCAGCAGTTTATCGATGGGACTACGGGGCGAGCAGTACTTC	CASSLSMGLRGEQYF	.	TRBD2	TRBV27	TRBJ2-7
TGTGCCAGCAGCTACGCAGGGGGCAACTCCTACGAGCAGTACTTC	CASSYAGGNSYEQYF	.	TRBD1	TRBV5-4	TRBJ2-7
TGTGCCTGGTGGATTGGGTCCAGGGAGCAGTTCTTC	CAWWIGSREQFF	.	.	TRBV30	TRBJ2-1